Described below is a single T cell receptor beta chain sequence and its context. Sequencing used immunoSEQ multiplex PCR; TCRdb keeps in-frame clones, though not all of them. The table shows almost 350,000 clones, with roughly 90% occurring only once. The data are from a study of blood T cell repertoires in COVID-19. Whole-study context: COVID-19 samples from acute and convalescent phases originated in the United States, Italy and Spain.

The length of the CDR3 is 15 residues. The V segment lost 0 bases and the J segment 3 bases; nucleotides outside the gene matches: 3. In germline, CDR1 is SGHRS, CDR2 YFSETQ. The chain is built from TRBV5-1 and TRBJ1-1, with 9 nucleotides matching TRBD1. This sequence originates from a young woman who had been exposed to COVID-19. What was sequenced was PBMCs or T cells enriched from blood (not recorded which). The CDR3 region is CASSLGDREDTEAFF. Here the CDR3 DNA reads TGCGCCAGCAGCTTGGGGGACAGGGAAGACACTGAAGCTTTCTTT.